The present TCR beta chain was sequenced within a study of blood T cell repertoires in COVID-19. Study-wide context: T cells, B-cell-depleted T cells, or PBMCs supplied cDNA or gDNA.

J lost 8 bases, V lost 6 bases, and 14 bases had no gene match. This CDR3 is built from 16 residues. CDR1 MDHEN and CDR2 SYDVKM come from the germline V gene. In the original workflow: Estimated nucleated cell counts came from reference gene primer amplification. Profiled with immunoSEQ multiplex PCR; TCRdb holds only in-frame clones, not every one. V and J calls and clone size are given by that table; D and trimming were obtained from the DNA. The sample comprises 53,000 or so clones, 77% of which are singletons, and 43% rests with the top ten. This clonotype originated in a man between 65 and 85 years old with active or convalescent COVID-19. The J gene is TRBJ2-1, the V gene TRBV28, with TRBD1 identical over 9 bases. The sequenced sample was peripheral blood. The chain's CDR3 is CASSRIIGTGIDEQFF. The DNA for the CDR3 is TGTGCCAGCAGCCGGATTATCGGGACAGGGATTGATGAGCAGTTCTTC.